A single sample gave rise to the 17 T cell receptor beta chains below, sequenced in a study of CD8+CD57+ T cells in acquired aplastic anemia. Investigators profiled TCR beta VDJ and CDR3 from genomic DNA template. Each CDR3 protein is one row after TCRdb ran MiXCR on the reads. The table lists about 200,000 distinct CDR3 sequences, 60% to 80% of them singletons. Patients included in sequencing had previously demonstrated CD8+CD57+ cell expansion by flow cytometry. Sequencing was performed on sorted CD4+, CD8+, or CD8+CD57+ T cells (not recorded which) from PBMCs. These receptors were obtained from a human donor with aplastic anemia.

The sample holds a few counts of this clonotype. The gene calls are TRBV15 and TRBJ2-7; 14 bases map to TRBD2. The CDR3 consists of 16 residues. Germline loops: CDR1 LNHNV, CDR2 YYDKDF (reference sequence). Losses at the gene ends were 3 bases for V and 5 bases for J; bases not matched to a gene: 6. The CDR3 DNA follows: TGTGCCACCAGCAGGGCGACTAGCGGGAGGGGCCACGAGCAGTACTTC. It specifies CATSRATSGRGHEQYF.

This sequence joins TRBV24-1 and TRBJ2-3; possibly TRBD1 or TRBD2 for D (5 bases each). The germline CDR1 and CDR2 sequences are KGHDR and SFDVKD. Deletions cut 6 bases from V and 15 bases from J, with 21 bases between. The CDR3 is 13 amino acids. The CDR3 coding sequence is TGTGCCACCAGTTCGGGGCGAACAGATATGCACTATTTT. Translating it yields CATSSGRTDMHYF.

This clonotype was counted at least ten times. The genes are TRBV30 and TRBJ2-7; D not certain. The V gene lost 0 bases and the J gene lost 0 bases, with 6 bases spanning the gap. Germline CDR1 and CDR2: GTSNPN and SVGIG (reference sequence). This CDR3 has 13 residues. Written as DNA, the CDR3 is TGTGCCTGGAGTGTACATAGCTCCTACGAGCAGTACTTC. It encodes CAWSVHSSYEQYF.

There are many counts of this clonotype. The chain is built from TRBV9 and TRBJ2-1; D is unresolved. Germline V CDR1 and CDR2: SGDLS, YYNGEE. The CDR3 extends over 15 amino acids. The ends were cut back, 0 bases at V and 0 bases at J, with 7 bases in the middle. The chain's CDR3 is CASSVVGSSYNEQFF. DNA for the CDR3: TGTGCCAGCAGCGTAGTTGGCAGCTCCTACAATGAGCAGTTCTTC.

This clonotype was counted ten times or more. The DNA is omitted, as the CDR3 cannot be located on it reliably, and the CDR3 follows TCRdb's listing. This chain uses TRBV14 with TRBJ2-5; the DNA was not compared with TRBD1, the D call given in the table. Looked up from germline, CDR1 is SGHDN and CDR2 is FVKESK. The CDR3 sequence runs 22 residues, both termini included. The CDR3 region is CASSQVRQGGEKLFFGSGTQYF.

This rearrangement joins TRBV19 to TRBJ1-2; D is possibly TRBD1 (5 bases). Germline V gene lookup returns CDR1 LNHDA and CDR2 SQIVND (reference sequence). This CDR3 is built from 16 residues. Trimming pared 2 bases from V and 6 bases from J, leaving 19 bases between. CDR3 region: CASSISYVRALNGYTF. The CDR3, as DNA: TGTGCCAGTAGTATATCCTACGTCAGGGCGTTGAATGGCTACACCTTC.

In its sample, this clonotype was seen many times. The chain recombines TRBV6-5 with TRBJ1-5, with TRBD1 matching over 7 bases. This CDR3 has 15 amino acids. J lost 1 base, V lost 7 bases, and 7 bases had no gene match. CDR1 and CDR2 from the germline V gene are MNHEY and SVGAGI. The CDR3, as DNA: TGTGCCAGCACCGTTAGACAGGGAAGCAATCAGCCCCAGCATTTT. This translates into CASTVRQGSNQPQHF.

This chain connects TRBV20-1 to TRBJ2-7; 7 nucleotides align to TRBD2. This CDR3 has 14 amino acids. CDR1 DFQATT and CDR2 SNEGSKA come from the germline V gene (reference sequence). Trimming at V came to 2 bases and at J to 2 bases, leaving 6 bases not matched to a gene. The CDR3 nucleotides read TGCAGTGCTAGACCGCCACGGGAGGCCTACGAGCAGTACTTC. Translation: CSARPPREAYEQYF.

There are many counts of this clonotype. The CDR3 region is CSATTGGPYEQYF. In DNA form, the CDR3 reads TGCAGTGCTACAACAGGGGGCCCCTACGAGCAGTACTTC. The V call is TRBV20-1, the J call TRBJ2-7, with 9 bases that match TRBD1. From germline, CDR1 is DFQATT and CDR2 SNEGSKA (reference sequence). The V and J ends lost 4 bases and 2 bases, in that order; junction bases with no gene match: 3. This CDR3 is 13 amino acids long.

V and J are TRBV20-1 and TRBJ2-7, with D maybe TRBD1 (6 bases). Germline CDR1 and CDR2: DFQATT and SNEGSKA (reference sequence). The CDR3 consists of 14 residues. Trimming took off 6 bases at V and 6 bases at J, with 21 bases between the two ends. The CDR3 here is CSARVQGKLGEQYF. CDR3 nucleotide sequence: TGCAGTGCCCGGGTTCAGGGGAAGCTGGGCGAGCAGTACTTC.

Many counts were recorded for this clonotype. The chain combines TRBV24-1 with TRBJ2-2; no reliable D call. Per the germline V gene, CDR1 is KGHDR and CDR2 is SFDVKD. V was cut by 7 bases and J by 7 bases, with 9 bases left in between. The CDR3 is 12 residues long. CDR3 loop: CATRRSGGELFF. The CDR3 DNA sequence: TGTGCCACCAGGAGGTCGGGCGGGGAGCTGTTTTTT.

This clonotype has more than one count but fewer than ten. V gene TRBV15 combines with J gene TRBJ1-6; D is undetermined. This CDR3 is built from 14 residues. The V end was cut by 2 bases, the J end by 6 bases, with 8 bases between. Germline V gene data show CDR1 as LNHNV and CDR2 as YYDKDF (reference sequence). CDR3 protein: CATSRKGGNSPLHF. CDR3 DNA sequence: TGTGCCACCAGCAGAAAAGGCGGTAATTCACCCCTCCACTTT.

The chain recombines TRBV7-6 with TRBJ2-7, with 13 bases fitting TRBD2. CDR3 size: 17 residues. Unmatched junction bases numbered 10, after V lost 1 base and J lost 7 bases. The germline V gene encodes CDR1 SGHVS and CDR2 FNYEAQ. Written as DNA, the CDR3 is TGTGCCAGCAGCTTAGGGCCCTTACTAGCGGGGGGGCAGGAGCAGTACTTC. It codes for CASSLGPLLAGGQEQYF.

CDR3 in amino acids: CSVAQGFNQPQHF. The DNA of the CDR3 is TGCAGCGTTGCACAGGGTTTTAATCAGCCCCAGCATTTT. The chain joins TRBV29-1 to TRBJ1-5, with D tentatively TRBD1 (6 bases). Germline V gene lookup returns CDR1 SQVTM and CDR2 ANQGSEA. V was pared by 4 bases and J by 4 bases, with 11 bases between. This CDR3 is built from 13 residues.

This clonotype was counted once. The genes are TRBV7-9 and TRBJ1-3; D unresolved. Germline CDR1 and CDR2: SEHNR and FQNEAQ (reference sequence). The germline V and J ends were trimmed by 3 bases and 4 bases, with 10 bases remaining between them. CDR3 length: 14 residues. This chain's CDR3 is CASSLGNAGNTIYF. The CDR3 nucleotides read TGTGCCAGCAGCTTGGGGAACGCCGGAAACACCATATATTTT.

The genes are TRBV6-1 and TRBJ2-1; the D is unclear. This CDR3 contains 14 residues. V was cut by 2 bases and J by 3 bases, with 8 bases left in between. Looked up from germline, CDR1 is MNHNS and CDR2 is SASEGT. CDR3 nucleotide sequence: TGTGCCAGCAGTGAATTCGGTTTCTACAATGAGCAGTTCTTC. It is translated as CASSEFGFYNEQFF.

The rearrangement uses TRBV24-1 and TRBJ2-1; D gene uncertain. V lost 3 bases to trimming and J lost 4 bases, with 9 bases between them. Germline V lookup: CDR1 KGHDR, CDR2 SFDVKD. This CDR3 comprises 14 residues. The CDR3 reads CATSDPGRYNEQFF. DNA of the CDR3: TGTGCCACCAGTGATCCCGGACGGTACAATGAGCAGTTCTTC.